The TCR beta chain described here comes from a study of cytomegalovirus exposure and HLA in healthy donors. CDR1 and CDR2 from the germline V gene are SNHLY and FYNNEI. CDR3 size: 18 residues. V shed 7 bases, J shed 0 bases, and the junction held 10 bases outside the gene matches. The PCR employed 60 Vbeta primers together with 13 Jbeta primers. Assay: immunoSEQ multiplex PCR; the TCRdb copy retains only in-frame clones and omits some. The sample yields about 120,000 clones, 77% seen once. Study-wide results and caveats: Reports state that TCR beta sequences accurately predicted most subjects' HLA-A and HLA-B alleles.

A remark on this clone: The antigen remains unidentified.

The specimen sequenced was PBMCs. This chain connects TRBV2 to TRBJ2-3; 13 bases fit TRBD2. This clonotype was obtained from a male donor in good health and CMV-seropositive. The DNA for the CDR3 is TGTGCCAGCAACCGGGGACTAGCGGGATTTTCTAGCACAGATACGCAGTATTTT. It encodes CASNRGLAGFSSTDTQYF.